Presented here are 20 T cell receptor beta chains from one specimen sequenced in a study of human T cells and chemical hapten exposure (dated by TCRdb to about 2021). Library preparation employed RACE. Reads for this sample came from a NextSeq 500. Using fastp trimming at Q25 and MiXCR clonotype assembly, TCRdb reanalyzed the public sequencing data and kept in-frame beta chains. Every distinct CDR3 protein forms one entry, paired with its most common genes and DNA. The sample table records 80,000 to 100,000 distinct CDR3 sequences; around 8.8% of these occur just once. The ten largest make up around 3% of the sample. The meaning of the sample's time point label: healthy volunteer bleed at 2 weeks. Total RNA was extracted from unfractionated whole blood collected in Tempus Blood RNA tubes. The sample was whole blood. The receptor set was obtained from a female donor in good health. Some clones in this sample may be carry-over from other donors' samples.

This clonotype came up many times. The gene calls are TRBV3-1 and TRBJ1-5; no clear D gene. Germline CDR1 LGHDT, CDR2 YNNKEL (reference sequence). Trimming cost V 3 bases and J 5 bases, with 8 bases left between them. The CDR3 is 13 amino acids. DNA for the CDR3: TGTGCCAGCAGCCATGGGCCGGATCAGCCCCAGCATTTT. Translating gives CASSHGPDQPQHF.

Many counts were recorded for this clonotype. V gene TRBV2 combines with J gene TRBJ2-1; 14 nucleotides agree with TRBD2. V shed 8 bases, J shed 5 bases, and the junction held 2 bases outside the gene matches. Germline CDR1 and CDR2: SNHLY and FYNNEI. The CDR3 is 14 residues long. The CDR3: CASRLAGGNNEQFF. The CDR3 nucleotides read TGTGCCAGCCGACTAGCGGGAGGGAACAATGAGCAGTTCTTC.

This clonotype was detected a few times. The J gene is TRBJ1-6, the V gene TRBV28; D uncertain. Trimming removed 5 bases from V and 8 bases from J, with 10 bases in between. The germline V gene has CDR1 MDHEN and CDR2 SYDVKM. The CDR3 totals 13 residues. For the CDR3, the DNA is TGTGCCAGCAGTAACCACCGTGATTCACCCCTCCACTTT. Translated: CASSNHRDSPLHF.

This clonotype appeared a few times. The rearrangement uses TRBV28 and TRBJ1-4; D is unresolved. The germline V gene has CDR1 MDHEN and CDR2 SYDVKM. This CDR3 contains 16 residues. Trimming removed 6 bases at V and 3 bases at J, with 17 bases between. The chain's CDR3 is CASSPTNGGANEKLFF. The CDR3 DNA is TGTGCCAGCAGCCCTACAAACGGAGGAGCTAATGAAAAACTGTTTTTT.

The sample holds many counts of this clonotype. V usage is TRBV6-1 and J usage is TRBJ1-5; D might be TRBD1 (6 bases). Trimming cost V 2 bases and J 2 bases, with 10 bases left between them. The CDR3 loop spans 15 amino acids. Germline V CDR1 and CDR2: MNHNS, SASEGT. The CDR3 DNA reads TGTGCCAGCAGTGAACGGGGGGCTGGCAATCAGCCCCAGCATTTT. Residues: CASSERGAGNQPQHF.

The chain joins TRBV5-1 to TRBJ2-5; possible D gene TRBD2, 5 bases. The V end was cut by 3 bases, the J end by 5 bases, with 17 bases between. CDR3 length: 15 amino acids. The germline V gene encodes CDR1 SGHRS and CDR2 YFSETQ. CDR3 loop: CASSSRGELGETQYF. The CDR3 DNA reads TGCGCCAGCAGCTCACGGGGAGAGCTGGGTGAGACCCAGTACTTC.

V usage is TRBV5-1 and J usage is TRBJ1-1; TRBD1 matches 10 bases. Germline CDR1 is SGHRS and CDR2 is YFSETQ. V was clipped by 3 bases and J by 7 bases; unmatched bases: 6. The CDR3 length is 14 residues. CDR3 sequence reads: CASSSGDRGIEAFF. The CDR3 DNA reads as TGCGCCAGCAGCTCAGGGGACAGGGGTATTGAAGCTTTCTTT.

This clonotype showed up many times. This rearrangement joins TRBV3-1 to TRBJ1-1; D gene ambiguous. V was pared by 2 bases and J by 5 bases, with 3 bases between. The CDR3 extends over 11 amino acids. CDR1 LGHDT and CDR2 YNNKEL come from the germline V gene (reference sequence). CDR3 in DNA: TGTGCCAGCAGCCAATCGACTGAAGCTTTCTTT. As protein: CASSQSTEAFF. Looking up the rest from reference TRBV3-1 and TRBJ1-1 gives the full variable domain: DTAVSQTPKYLVTQMGNDKSIKCEQNLGHDTMYWYKQDSKKFLKIMFSYNNKELIINETVPNRFSPKSPDKAHLNLHINSLELGDSAVYFCASSQSTEAFFGQGTRLTVV.

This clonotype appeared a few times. The CDR3 loop is CASSATGYEQYF. The CDR3 bases are TGTGCCAGCAGTGCAACAGGGTACGAGCAGTACTTC. The J gene is TRBJ2-7, the V gene TRBV2; tentatively, D is TRBD1 (6 bases). V was shortened by 4 bases and J by 4 bases, with 8 bases between the two germline ends. Germline-derived CDR1 and CDR2 are SNHLY and FYNNEI. The CDR3 has 12 amino acids. Full variable domain (remainder filled in from reference TRBV2 and TRBJ2-7): EPEVTQTPSHQVTQMGQEVILRCVPISNHLYFYWYRQILGQKVEFLVSFYNNEISEKSEIFDDQFSVERPDGSNFTLKIRSTKLEDSAMYFCASSATGYEQYFGPGTRLTVT.

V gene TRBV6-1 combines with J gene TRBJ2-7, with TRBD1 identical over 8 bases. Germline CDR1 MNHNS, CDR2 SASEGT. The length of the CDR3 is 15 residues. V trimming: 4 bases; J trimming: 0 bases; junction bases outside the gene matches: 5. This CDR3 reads CASSGWDRSSYEQYF. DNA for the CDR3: TGTGCCAGCAGTGGCTGGGACAGGAGCTCCTACGAGCAGTACTTC.

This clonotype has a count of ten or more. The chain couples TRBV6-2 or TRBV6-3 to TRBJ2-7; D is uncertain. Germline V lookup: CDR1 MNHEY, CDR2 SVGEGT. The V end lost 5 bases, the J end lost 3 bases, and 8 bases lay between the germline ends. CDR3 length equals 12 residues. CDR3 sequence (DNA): TGTGCCAGCAGTGACCCCAACTACGAGCAGTACTTC. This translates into CASSDPNYEQYF.

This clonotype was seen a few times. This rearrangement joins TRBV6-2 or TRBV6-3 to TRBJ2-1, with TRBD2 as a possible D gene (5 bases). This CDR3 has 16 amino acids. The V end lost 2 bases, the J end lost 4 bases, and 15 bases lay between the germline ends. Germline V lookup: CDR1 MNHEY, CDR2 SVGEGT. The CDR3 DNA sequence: TGTGCCAGCAGTTACGCGCGGGTAGAGTTTTACAATGAGCAGTTCTTC. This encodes CASSYARVEFYNEQFF.

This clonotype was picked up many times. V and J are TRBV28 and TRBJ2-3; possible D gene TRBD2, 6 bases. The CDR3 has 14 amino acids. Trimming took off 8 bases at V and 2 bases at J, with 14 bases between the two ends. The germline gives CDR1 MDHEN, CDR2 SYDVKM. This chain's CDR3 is CASYVGGNTDTQYF. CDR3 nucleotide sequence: TGTGCCAGCTATGTCGGGGGAAACACAGATACGCAGTATTTT.

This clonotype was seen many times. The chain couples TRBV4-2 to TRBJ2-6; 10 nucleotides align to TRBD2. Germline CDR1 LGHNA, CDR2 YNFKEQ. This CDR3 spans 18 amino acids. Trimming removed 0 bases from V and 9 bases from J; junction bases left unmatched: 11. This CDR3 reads CASSQDGVRAGGLNVLTF. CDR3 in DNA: TGTGCCAGCAGCCAAGATGGAGTCCGAGCGGGAGGGCTCAACGTCCTGACTTTC.

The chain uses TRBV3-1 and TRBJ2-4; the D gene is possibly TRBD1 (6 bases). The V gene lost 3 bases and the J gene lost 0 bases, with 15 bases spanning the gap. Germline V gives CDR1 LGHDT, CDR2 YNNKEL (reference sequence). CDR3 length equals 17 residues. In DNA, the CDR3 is TGTGCCAGCAGCCACCCACAGGGTTCTCTAGCCAAAAACATTCAGTACTTC. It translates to CASSHPQGSLAKNIQYF.

The CDR3 DNA is TGCAGCGCTGTGGACGGATACCAAGAGACCCAGTACTTC. Translating gives CSAVDGYQETQYF. The V and J genes are TRBV29-1 and TRBJ2-5, with D unclear. Germline loops: CDR1 SQVTM, CDR2 ANQGSEA. CDR3 length: 13 amino acids. The V end lost 7 bases, the J end lost 0 bases, and 12 bases lay between the germline ends.

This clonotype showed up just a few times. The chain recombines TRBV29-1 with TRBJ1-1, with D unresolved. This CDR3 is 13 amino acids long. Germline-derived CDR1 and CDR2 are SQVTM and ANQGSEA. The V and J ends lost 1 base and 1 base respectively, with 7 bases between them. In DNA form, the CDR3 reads TGCAGCGTTGAAGTTGTAGCGAACACTGAAGCTTTCTTT. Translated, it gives CSVEVVANTEAFF.

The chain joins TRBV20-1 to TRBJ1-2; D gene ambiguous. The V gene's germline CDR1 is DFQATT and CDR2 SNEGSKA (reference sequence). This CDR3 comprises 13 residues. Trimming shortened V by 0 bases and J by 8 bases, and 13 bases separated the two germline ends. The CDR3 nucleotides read TGCAGTGCTAGAGACGGGATGAGTGGAGGCTACACCTTC. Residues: CSARDGMSGGYTF.

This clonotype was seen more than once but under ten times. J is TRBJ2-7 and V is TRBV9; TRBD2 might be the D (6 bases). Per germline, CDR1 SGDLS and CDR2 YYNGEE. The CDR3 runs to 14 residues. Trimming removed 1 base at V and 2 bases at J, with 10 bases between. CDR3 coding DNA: TGTGCCAGCAGCGTATCGGAGGGTACCTACGAGCAGTACTTC. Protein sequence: CASSVSEGTYEQYF.

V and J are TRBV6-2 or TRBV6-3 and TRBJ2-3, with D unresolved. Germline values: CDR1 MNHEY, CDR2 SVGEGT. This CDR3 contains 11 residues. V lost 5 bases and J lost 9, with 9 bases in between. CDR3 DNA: TGTGCCAGCAGTAATACTCGGACGCAGTATTTT. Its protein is CASSNTRTQYF.